Following are 16 T cell receptor beta chains from one sample sequenced in a study of patients and donors after allogeneic stem cell transplantation. TCRdb re-called the RT-PCR reads through MiXCR, storing one row per CDR3 protein. In the table there are 920,000 or so distinct CDR3 sequences, more than 15% of which are singletons. Material for sequencing was blood, either unsorted or a sorted T cell fraction (not recorded which). All receptors derive from a human donor who was either an allogeneic HSCT recipient or a stem cell or donor lymphocyte infusion donor (not recorded which). It is not recorded whose cells these are; they may come from a transplant donor.

This clonotype has only a few counts. V and J are TRBV4-1 and TRBJ1-1; D is unresolved. V was pared by 0 bases and J by 3 bases, with 8 bases between. From germline, CDR1 is MGHRA and CDR2 YSYEKL. The length of the CDR3 is 14 residues. The CDR3 DNA follows: TGCGCCAGCAGCCAAGATCCGGGGTACACTGAAGCTTTCTTT. It encodes CASSQDPGYTEAFF.

CDR3 sequence (DNA): TGTGCCAGCAGTTACTTCAGGGGAGGGGCCAACGTCCTGACTTTC. Amino acid sequence: CASSYFRGGANVLTF. The J gene is TRBJ2-6, the V gene TRBV6-5, with D possibly matching TRBD1 (6 bases). CDR3 size: 15 residues. V was cut by 1 base and J by 4 bases, with 8 bases left in between. Germline CDR1 and CDR2: MNHEY and SVGAGI.

The genes are TRBV20-1 and TRBJ2-5, with unresolved D. Trimming stripped 3 bases from V and 6 bases from J, with 5 bases between. The CDR3 is 10 residues long. Germline V lookup: CDR1 DFQATT, CDR2 SNEGSKA (reference sequence). This chain's CDR3 is CSASIKTQYF. In nucleotides, the CDR3 is TGCAGTGCTAGCATAAAGACCCAGTACTTC.

V and J are TRBV20-1 and TRBJ1-1, with a tentative D call TRBD1 (5 bases). Germline V gene lookup returns CDR1 DFQATT and CDR2 SNEGSKA (reference sequence). V was trimmed by 5 bases and J by 1 base, leaving 8 bases between them. The CDR3 has 12 residues. The CDR3 nucleotides read TGCAGTGCTGGGGCCGGGAACACTGAAGCTTTCTTT. Translated, it gives CSAGAGNTEAFF.

Points on this clonotype: Sequence at one end of the junction differs from germline and may be a read error. The gene calls are TRBV20-1 and TRBJ2-1; D might be TRBD2 (6 bases). Germline V gene data show CDR1 as DFQATT and CDR2 as SNEGSKA (reference sequence). The CDR3 covers 13 residues. CDR3 protein: CSAKRDSDNEQFF. The CDR3 DNA reads TGCAGTGCTAAAAGGGACTCCGACAATGAGCAGTTCTTC.

The chain recombines TRBV3-1 with TRBJ2-6, with TRBD1 matching over 7 bases. Losses at the gene ends were 1 base for V and 3 bases for J; bases not matched to a gene: 6. Germline loops: CDR1 LGHDT, CDR2 YNNKEL (reference sequence). The CDR3 is 17 residues long. CDR3 residues: CASSQGAGGYGANVLTF. The CDR3 region has the DNA TGTGCCAGCAGCCAAGGGGCAGGGGGTTATGGGGCCAACGTCCTGACTTTC. Drawing the rest from reference TRBV3-1 and TRBJ2-6, the complete variable domain is DTAVSQTPKYLVTQMGNDKSIKCEQNLGHDTMYWYKQDSKKFLKIMFSYNNKELIINETVPNRFSPKSPDKAHLNLHINSLELGDSAVYFCASSQGAGGYGANVLTFGAGSRLTVL.

This clonotype has more than one count but fewer than ten. The chain uses TRBV3-1 and TRBJ1-1; 7 bases align to TRBD1. CDR1 and CDR2 (germline): LGHDT, YNNKEL (reference sequence). The CDR3 has 15 amino acids. V dropped 2 bases and J dropped 1; count of bases not matched to a gene: 4. The CDR3 reads CASSQLQGGNTEAFF. The CDR3 DNA follows: TGTGCCAGCAGCCAACTTCAGGGGGGGAACACTGAAGCTTTCTTT. Full variable domain (outside the CDR3, taken from reference TRBV3-1 and TRBJ1-1): DTAVSQTPKYLVTQMGNDKSIKCEQNLGHDTMYWYKQDSKKFLKIMFSYNNKELIINETVPNRFSPKSPDKAHLNLHINSLELGDSAVYFCASSQLQGGNTEAFFGQGTRLTVV.

This clonotype was seen only a few times. V gene TRBV29-1 combines with J gene TRBJ2-1; TRBD1 or TRBD2 may be the D gene (7 bases each). Per germline, CDR1 SQVTM and CDR2 ANQGSEA. Between the trimmed V and J ends, which lost 3 bases and 10 bases, there was a span of 16 bases. The CDR3 runs 13 residues. DNA for the CDR3: TGCAGCGTTGATAGGGGGCGGGGGTACGAGCAGTTCTTC. It translates to CSVDRGRGYEQFF.

This clonotype showed up just a few times. This chain uses TRBV6-5 with TRBJ1-1; 10 nucleotides line up with TRBD1. The V and J ends lost 2 bases and 6 bases, in that order; junction bases with no gene match: 9. Germline V CDR1 and CDR2: MNHEY, SVGAGI. The CDR3 runs 16 residues. The CDR3 region is CASSYLGTGVIAEAFF. CDR3 sequence (DNA): TGTGCCAGCAGTTACCTCGGGACAGGGGTTATTGCTGAAGCTTTCTTT.

This clonotype was counted between two and nine times. The V gene is TRBV3-1, the J gene TRBJ1-6, with D possibly matching TRBD1 (6 bases). V was shortened by 5 bases and J by 5 bases, with 13 bases between the two germline ends. This CDR3 spans 15 amino acids. CDR1 LGHDT and CDR2 YNNKEL come from the germline V gene (reference sequence). As DNA, the CDR3 is TGTGCCAGCAGCGCATGGGACATAGATAATTCACCCCTCCACTTT. Amino acids: CASSAWDIDNSPLHF.

The chain links TRBV29-1 to TRBJ2-2; D call uncertain. The length of the CDR3 is 11 residues. From germline, CDR1 is SQVTM and CDR2 ANQGSEA. V lost 6 bases and J lost 7, with 9 bases in between. The CDR3 region is CSVYRLGELFF. CDR3 nucleotides: TGCAGCGTCTACCGCCTCGGGGAGCTGTTTTTT.

This clonotype was counted many times. The chain employs TRBV12-3 or TRBV12-4 and TRBJ2-2, with 8 bases fitting TRBD1. Trimming took 6 bases from V and 5 from J; bases not matched to a gene: 5. The CDR3 length is 14 residues. CDR3 residues: CASRDRGRTGELFF. In nucleotides, the CDR3 is TGTGCCAGCAGAGACAGGGGTCGGACCGGGGAGCTGTTTTTT.

This clonotype occurred many times. The chain uses TRBV10-3 and TRBJ2-2; TRBD2 agrees at 12 bases. The CDR3 totals 16 residues. Germline V lookup: CDR1 ENHRY, CDR2 SYGVKD. The trim removed 4 bases at V and 0 bases at J, leaving 0 bases unmatched. The CDR3 protein is CAISGTSGTNTGELFF. As DNA, the CDR3 is TGTGCCATCAGTGGGACTAGCGGGACGAACACCGGGGAGCTGTTTTTT.

This clonotype was seen a handful of times. This chain links TRBV20-1 with TRBJ1-1; D is perhaps TRBD1 (5 bases). V shed 2 bases and J shed 0 bases, with 10 bases lying between them. This CDR3 is 14 amino acids long. CDR1 and CDR2 (germline): DFQATT, SNEGSKA (reference sequence). The CDR3 DNA is TGCAGTGCTAGACGGCGGGGACTGAACACTGAAGCTTTCTTT. It specifies CSARRRGLNTEAFF.

This chain joins TRBV7-2 and TRBJ1-1; D gene unclear. The CDR3 extends over 13 amino acids. The germline V and J ends were trimmed by 7 bases and 8 bases, with 17 bases remaining between them. CDR1 SGHTA and CDR2 FQGNSA come from the germline V gene. CDR3 DNA: TGTGCCAGCACTATACCCCGGCAGAGCGAAGCTTTCTTT. Amino acid sequence: CASTIPRQSEAFF.

The chain employs TRBV6-1 and TRBJ2-7; D perhaps matches TRBD1 (7 bases). With 5 bases removed from V and 6 bases from J, the gap between germline ends came to 14 bases. This CDR3 contains 13 residues. The germline CDR1 and CDR2 sequences are MNHNS and SASEGT. The CDR3 reads CASSRSQGGEQYF. The CDR3 region has the DNA TGTGCCAGCAGTCGCTCTCAGGGGGGCGAGCAGTACTTC.